These 30 T cell receptor beta chains were all obtained from the same sample, sequenced in a study of blood T cell repertoires in COVID-19. Using immunoSEQ multiplex PCR, the repertoire was profiled, and TCRdb retains in-frame clones only, with some absent. This table holds 150,000 to 200,000 clones, around four fifths found once. Sequenced input: peripheral blood. These receptor sequences come from a woman over 75 with COVID-19, enrolled during active disease.

This chain joins TRBV5-6 and TRBJ2-7; D perhaps matches TRBD2 (6 bases). V lost 0 bases to trimming and J lost 2 bases, with 12 bases between them. Germline CDR1 SGHDT, CDR2 YYEEEE. This CDR3 has 15 amino acids. CDR3 sequence reads: CASSLGSGGTYEQYF. CDR3 sequence (DNA): TGTGCCAGCAGCTTGGGGTCCGGGGGAACCTACGAGCAGTACTTC.

This sequence joins TRBV7-2 and TRBJ2-1; 11 bases are a match to TRBD2. CDR3 length: 16 amino acids. Germline V gene lookup returns CDR1 SGHTA and CDR2 FQGNSA. The trim removed 4 bases at V and 4 bases at J, leaving 6 bases unmatched. CDR3 loop: CASSSPGLAVYNEQFF. CDR3 DNA sequence: TGTGCCAGCAGCTCCCCGGGACTAGCGGTATACAATGAGCAGTTCTTC.

There are a few counts of this clone. The sample contains more than one DNA sequence encoding this CDR3. V is TRBV2 and J is TRBJ1-3, with D unclear. Germline V gene data show CDR1 as SNHLY and CDR2 as FYNNEI. With 3 bases removed from V and 4 bases from J, the gap between germline ends came to 4 bases. The CDR3 is 12 amino acids. The CDR3 sequence is CASSDRGNTIYF. Written as DNA, the CDR3 is TGTGCCAGCAGTGACCGGGGAAACACCATATATTTT.

DNA for the CDR3: TGTGCCAGCAGCCAAGGTCCCGATCGGGGCGAGCAGTACTTC. Translated, it gives CASSQGPDRGEQYF. The chain joins TRBV3-1 (or the pseudogene TRBV3-2) to TRBJ2-7; tentative D call: TRBD2 (5 bases). Trimming shortened V by 1 base and J by 6 bases, and 13 bases separated the two germline ends. Germline V CDR1 and CDR2: LGHDT, YNNKEL (reference sequence). The CDR3 length is 14 residues.

The chain employs TRBV5-4 and TRBJ2-3; no firm D call. Deletions cut 0 bases from V and 4 bases from J, with 6 bases between. Germline V gives CDR1 SGHNT, CDR2 YYREEE (reference sequence). This CDR3 is 13 amino acids long. The CDR3 nucleotides are TGTGCCAGCAGCTTGGCCGGTCCAGATACGCAGTATTTT. Amino acid sequence: CASSLAGPDTQYF.

J is TRBJ1-4 and V is TRBV10-3; weak D call: TRBD1 (5 bases). Per germline, CDR1 ENHRY and CDR2 SYGVKD. The germline V and J ends were trimmed by 6 bases and 7 bases, with 12 bases remaining between them. CDR3 size: 13 residues. This CDR3 reads CAISAGFGEKLFF. The CDR3 nucleotides are TGTGCCATCAGCGCAGGGTTTGGTGAAAAACTGTTTTTT.

Worth noting for this clone: At the DNA level, this CDR3 is encoded by other sequences in the same sample as well. The V call is TRBV5-4, the J call TRBJ1-3; D is ambiguous. The CDR3 has 13 amino acids. Trimming pared 1 base from V and 4 bases from J, leaving 6 bases between. From germline, CDR1 is SGHNT and CDR2 YYREEE (reference sequence). This CDR3 reads CASSLSGGNTIYF. The CDR3 DNA is TGTGCCAGCAGCTTGTCGGGAGGAAACACCATATATTTT. Filled out from reference TRBV5-4 and TRBJ1-3, the complete variable domain reads ETGVTQSPTHLIKTRGQQVTLRCSSQSGHNTVSWYQQALGQGPQFIFQYYREEENGRGNFPPRFSGLQFPNYSSELNVNALELDDSALYLCASSLSGGNTIYFGEGSWLTVV.

In its sample, this clone was seen once. The V call is TRBV5-1, the J call TRBJ2-1, with 13 bases identical to TRBD2. CDR3 size: 15 residues. The trim removed 4 bases at V and 9 bases at J, leaving 7 bases unmatched. Germline V lookup: CDR1 SGHRS, CDR2 YFSETQ. The CDR3 loop reads CASSPGTSGTSEQFF. DNA for the CDR3: TGCGCCAGCAGCCCCGGGACTAGCGGGACGAGTGAGCAGTTCTTC.

This clone was seen just once. V gene TRBV5-3 combines with J gene TRBJ2-1; D perhaps matches TRBD2 (5 bases). TRBV5-3 is reported as an ORF; its role is uncertain. CDR3 length: 17 amino acids. V dropped 4 bases and J dropped 0 bases, with 17 bases sitting between them. CDR3 in amino acids: CARSTREGRSSYNEQFF. CDR3 bases: TGTGCCAGAAGCACGAGGGAAGGCAGAAGCTCCTACAATGAGCAGTTCTTC.

This chain links TRBV27 with TRBJ1-2; 10 bases map to TRBD1. This CDR3 is 15 amino acids long. V shed 7 bases, J shed 4 bases, and the junction held 9 bases outside the gene matches. The germline V gene has CDR1 MNHEY and CDR2 SMNVEV (reference sequence). The CDR3 DNA is TGTGCCAGCAAAGCCGGGACAGGGGCCGGCTATGGCTACACCTTC. Amino acids: CASKAGTGAGYGYTF.

This clone appeared a single time. CDR3 sequence: CASSTSGGLRIGHEQYF. The CDR3 bases are TGTGCCAGCAGTACTAGCGGGGGGCTCCGGATTGGCCACGAGCAGTACTTC. The gene calls are TRBV21-1 and TRBJ2-7; the DNA was not compared with TRBD2, the D call given in the table. TRBV21-1 constitutes a pseudogene. The CDR3 runs to 17 residues.

The rearrangement links TRBV6-5 to TRBJ1-2; 10 bases map to TRBD1. CDR3 length equals 14 residues. Unmatched junction bases numbered 8, after V lost 6 bases and J lost 7 bases. Germline loops: CDR1 MNHEY, CDR2 SVGAGI. DNA of the CDR3: TGTGCCAGCAGCCCCAGCCGGGACAGGGGTGGCTACACCTTC. Its protein is CASSPSRDRGGYTF.

This sequence joins TRBV5-1 and TRBJ2-2, with TRBD2 identical over 7 bases. Germline CDR1 is SGHRS and CDR2 is YFSETQ. CDR3 length: 16 amino acids. Unmatched junction bases numbered 8, after V lost 1 base and J lost 5 bases. In DNA form, the CDR3 reads TGCGCCAGCAGCTTGCCGGGAGGCATGCCTACCGGGGAGCTGTTTTTT. It encodes CASSLPGGMPTGELFF.

V usage is TRBV7-8 and J usage is TRBJ1-3; 8 nucleotides match TRBD1. CDR3 length: 18 amino acids. Trimming cost V 6 bases and J 4 bases; bases outside gene matches: 17. The germline CDR1 and CDR2 sequences are SGHVS and FQNEAQ. The CDR3 sequence: CASSLRPDLRGRGNTIYF. The CDR3 region has the DNA TGTGCCAGCAGTTTACGGCCCGATCTCAGGGGGCGCGGAAACACCATATATTTT.

V gene TRBV15 combines with J gene TRBJ2-7; possibly TRBD2 for D (6 bases). Germline V gene data show CDR1 as LNHNV and CDR2 as YYDKDF (reference sequence). Between the trimmed V and J ends, which lost 0 bases and 9 bases, there was a span of 18 bases. This CDR3 has 15 amino acids. The CDR3 coding sequence is TGTGCCACCAGCAGAGATCTCTTGGCGGGATCGGGGCAGTACTTC. Translating it yields CATSRDLLAGSGQYF.

The rearrangement joins TRBV11-2 to TRBJ1-1; D is uncertain. Germline CDR1 and CDR2: SGHAT and FQNNGV. The CDR3 contains 14 residues. V lost 3 bases to trimming and J lost 1 base, with 9 bases between them. The CDR3 DNA reads TGTGCCAGCAGCTTGCGCGCCCGGAACACTGAAGCTTTCTTT. Translating it yields CASSLRARNTEAFF.

This chain joins TRBV11-1 and TRBJ1-5; D may be TRBD1 (6 bases). V lost 5 bases, J lost 8 bases, and 13 bases lay in between. The CDR3 contains 13 residues. Germline lookup yields CDR1 SGHAT and CDR2 FQDESV (reference sequence). CDR3 nucleotides: TGTGCCAGCAGCCTCCAACAGGGTGAGCCCCAGCATTTT. Translated: CASSLQQGEPQHF. Using reference TRBV11-1 and TRBJ1-5 for the parts outside the CDR3, the full variable domain is EAEVAQSPRYKITEKSQAVAFWCDPISGHATLYWYRQILGQGPELLVQFQDESVVDDSQLPKDRFSAERLKGVDSTLKIQPAELGDSAMYLCASSLQQGEPQHFGDGTRLSIL.

This sequence joins TRBV19 and TRBJ1-5; D possibly corresponds to TRBD1 (6 bases). CDR3 length equals 14 residues. Looked up from germline, CDR1 is LNHDA and CDR2 is SQIVND (reference sequence). Trimming shortened V by 6 bases and J by 5 bases, and 14 bases separated the two germline ends. The CDR3 coding sequence is TGTGCCAGTAGGGAGACAGGATACCATCAGCCCCAGCATTTT. This translates into CASRETGYHQPQHF.

The chain employs TRBV29-1 and TRBJ2-5; D is uncertain. The CDR3 extends over 12 amino acids. The ends were cut back, 3 bases at V and 1 base at J, with 6 bases in the middle. Germline assignment: CDR1 SQVTM and CDR2 ANQGSEA. The CDR3 DNA reads TGCAGCGTTGATGGCAGCCAAGAGACCCAGTACTTC. Translating it yields CSVDGSQETQYF.

This clone was counted once. The chain couples TRBV9 to TRBJ1-2, with 9 bases that match TRBD1. The V and J ends lost 4 bases and 8 bases, in that order; junction bases with no gene match: 12. Germline V CDR1 and CDR2: SGDLS, YYNGEE. The CDR3 is 15 amino acids. CDR3 coding DNA: TGTGCCAGCAGCTCACAACCGGGACAGGGCACAGGCTACACCTTC. It specifies CASSSQPGQGTGYTF.

V is TRBV5-1 and J is TRBJ1-5; D is unresolved. The V and J ends lost 0 bases and 4 bases respectively, with 8 bases between them. Germline CDR1 reads SGHRS; CDR2 reads YFSETQ. The length of the CDR3 is 14 residues. CDR3 nucleotides: TGCGCCAGCAGCTTGGGAACAAATAATCAGCCCCAGCATTTT. It specifies CASSLGTNNQPQHF.

Comments on this clone: One end of the junction is discordant with germline, which a read error may explain. V gene TRBV3-1 (or the pseudogene TRBV3-2) combines with J gene TRBJ1-5, with a tentative D call TRBD1 (5 bases). There are 16 residues in the CDR3. From germline, CDR1 is LGHDT and CDR2 YNNKEL (reference sequence). Here the CDR3 DNA reads TGTGCCCGCAGCCAAAGTTACGCGACAGACAATCAGCCCCAGCATTTT. The encoded protein is CARSQSYATDNQPQHF.

The chain employs TRBV5-4 and TRBJ1-1, with D perhaps TRBD1 (5 bases). The length of the CDR3 is 14 residues. CDR1 is SGHNT and CDR2 is YYREEE in the germline V gene (reference sequence). Trimming took 2 bases from V and 2 from J, leaving 10 bases between them. CDR3 DNA: TGTGCCAGCAGCTTTCAGGGCTCAAACACTGAAGCTTTCTTT. Amino acid sequence: CASSFQGSNTEAFF.

This clone showed up just a few times. This sequence joins TRBV9 and TRBJ1-5; 8 bases agree with TRBD1. Looked up from germline, CDR1 is SGDLS and CDR2 is YYNGEE. CDR3 length: 14 residues. With 4 bases clipped from V and 4 bases from J, the junction kept 4 bases outside the gene matches. In DNA, the CDR3 is TGTGCCAGCAGCCCGGGACAGGTTAATCAGCCCCAGCATTTT. This encodes CASSPGQVNQPQHF.

The rearrangement joins TRBV29-1 to TRBJ1-4; D is undetermined. Germline V CDR1 and CDR2: SQVTM, ANQGSEA. The CDR3 extends over 12 amino acids. V gave up 7 bases and J gave up 4 bases, with 10 bases separating them. This CDR3 reads CSAEGGNEKLFF. For the CDR3, the DNA is TGCAGCGCGGAGGGAGGTAATGAAAAACTGTTTTTT.

This clone appeared a few times. V is TRBV7-9 and J is TRBJ2-2; 7 nucleotides match TRBD2. Unmatched junction bases numbered 6, after V lost 2 bases and J lost 3 bases. Germline loops: CDR1 SEHNR, CDR2 FQNEAQ (reference sequence). The CDR3 covers 16 residues. CDR3 residues: CASSLSGGRHTGELFF. The CDR3 nucleotides are TGTGCCAGCAGCTTAAGCGGCGGGAGACACACCGGGGAGCTGTTTTTT.

The rearrangement links TRBV6-5 to TRBJ1-3, with 7 bases identical to TRBD1. Germline CDR1 and CDR2: MNHEY and SVGAGI. This CDR3 comprises 15 residues. V was pared by 7 bases and J by 2 bases, with 8 bases of the junction left unmatched. The CDR3 nucleotides read TGTGCCAGCATAGGACAGGCCCTAACTGGAAACACCATATATTTT. Its protein is CASIGQALTGNTIYF.

This chain uses TRBV7-9 with TRBJ2-3; 7 bases agree with TRBD1. J gave up 3 bases and V 5 bases, and 8 bases lay outside the gene matches. The CDR3 has 15 residues. Per germline, CDR1 SEHNR and CDR2 FQNEAQ (reference sequence). CDR3 nucleotide sequence: TGTGCCAGCAGCCCAGGACAGGCAGCGACAGATACGCAGTATTTT. Translating it yields CASSPGQAATDTQYF.

The CDR3 region has the DNA TGTGCCATCAGTAAGGACAGGCAAGGGGTTAACTATGGCTACACCTTC. Protein sequence: CAISKDRQGVNYGYTF. The rearrangement links TRBV10-3 to TRBJ1-2, with 7 nucleotides matching TRBD1. The V and J ends lost 5 bases and 1 base, in that order; junction bases with no gene match: 10. From germline, CDR1 is ENHRY and CDR2 SYGVKD. The CDR3 loop spans 16 amino acids.

The chain employs TRBV11-1 and TRBJ2-5; 9 bases agree with TRBD1. Germline V gene data show CDR1 as SGHAT and CDR2 as FQDESV (reference sequence). The ends lost 4 bases at V and 1 base at J; junction bases unmatched: 4. The CDR3 spans 15 residues. CDR3 protein: CASSSSTGGQETQYF. The CDR3 region has the DNA TGTGCCAGCAGCTCCTCGACAGGGGGCCAAGAGACCCAGTACTTC.